Each of the 32 T cell receptor beta chains below was sequenced from the same sample in a study of Graves' ophthalmopathy and Graves' hyperthyroidism. Amplification of TCR beta CDR3 regions used RNA transcripts. An opening RT-PCR round employed HTBI primers and preceded a second-round multiplex PCR. TCRdb analysed the multiplex PCR reads with MiXCR anew, one entry per CDR3 protein. The sample yields over a million distinct CDR3 sequences, about 38% seen once. Sequencing input: peripheral blood or thyroid tissue (not recorded which). The receptors come from an adult man with Graves' hyperthyroidism.

The rearrangement links TRBV6-6 to TRBJ2-7; TRBD2 might be the D (6 bases). CDR1 is MNHNY, CDR2 SVGAGI, per germline (reference sequence). Trimming removed 6 bases from V and 0 bases from J, with 18 bases in between. The CDR3 is 16 amino acids. In DNA, the CDR3 is TGTGCCAGCAGCGCCCCCGGGACTGCTACCTCCTACGAGCAGTACTTC. The encoded protein is CASSAPGTATSYEQYF.

V and J are TRBV20-1 and TRBJ1-2; D perhaps matches TRBD1 (6 bases). V lost 0 bases and J lost 8, with 10 bases in between. The CDR3 runs 12 residues. CDR1 is DFQATT and CDR2 is SNEGSKA in the germline V gene (reference sequence). The CDR3 reads CSARDRRGGYTF. In DNA, the CDR3 is TGCAGTGCTAGAGATCGCAGGGGAGGCTACACCTTC.

This clonotype was counted ten times or more. The chain recombines TRBV29-1 with TRBJ1-2; D not certain. The V end lost 3 bases, the J end lost 2 bases, and 7 bases lay between the germline ends. The CDR3 is 12 residues long. Germline V CDR1 and CDR2: SQVTM, ANQGSEA. In nucleotides, the CDR3 is TGCAGCGTTGACGCCCAGAACTATGGCTACACCTTC. Protein product: CSVDAQNYGYTF. Full variable domain (rest looked up from reference TRBV29-1 and TRBJ1-2): SAVISQKPSRDICQRGTSLTIQCQVDSQVTMMFWYRQQPGQSLTLIATANQGSEATYESGFVIDKFPISRPNLTFSTLTVSNMSPEDSSIYLCSVDAQNYGYTFGSGTRLTVV.

This clonotype was observed many times. V is TRBV10-1 and J is TRBJ2-2; D uncertain. Germline V gene sequence: CDR1 WNHNN, CDR2 SYGVQD (reference sequence). The CDR3 covers 13 residues. V lost 2 bases to trimming and J lost 7 bases, with 8 bases between them. The CDR3 bases are TGCGCCAGCAGTGAGGGGGTTAACGGGGAGCTGTTTTTT. It is translated as CASSEGVNGELFF.

This clonotype came up many times. This chain links TRBV19 with TRBJ2-7; 7 positions agree with TRBD1. Trimming cost V 4 bases and J 3 bases; bases outside gene matches: 3. The length of the CDR3 is 13 residues. CDR1 is LNHDA, CDR2 SQIVND, per germline (reference sequence). CDR3 region: CASSTGTDYEQYF. The CDR3 coding sequence is TGTGCCAGTAGTACCGGGACAGACTACGAGCAGTACTTC.

This clonotype was detected ten times or more. This rearrangement joins TRBV6-5 to TRBJ1-2; 7 nucleotides line up with TRBD1. Germline assignment: CDR1 MNHEY and CDR2 SVGAGI. The CDR3 spans 13 residues. V was clipped by 5 bases and J by 4 bases; unmatched bases: 4. Written as DNA, the CDR3 is TGTGCCAGCAGTCCCGACAGGGTCTATGGCTACACCTTC. Its protein is CASSPDRVYGYTF.

The chain couples TRBV2 to TRBJ1-6, with TRBD1 identical over 11 bases. The CDR3 spans 12 residues. The J segment lost 12 bases and the V segment lost 9 bases, leaving 4 bases of the junction unmatched. Germline V gene lookup returns CDR1 SNHLY and CDR2 FYNNEI. The DNA of the CDR3 is TGTGCCAGTCGGACAGGGGGCGAACCCCTCCACTTT. Translating it yields CASRTGGEPLHF.

J is TRBJ1-4 and V is TRBV15; no firm D call. Trimming cost V 4 bases and J 5 bases, with 17 bases left between them. Germline CDR1 is LNHNV and CDR2 is YYDKDF (reference sequence). This CDR3 is built from 16 residues. The CDR3 here is CATSTDLRGENEKLFF. CDR3 DNA sequence: TGTGCCACCAGCACAGACCTACGGGGAGAGAATGAAAAACTGTTTTTT.

Only a few counts were recorded for this clonotype. The chain recombines TRBV28 with TRBJ2-7, with D possibly TRBD1 on 6 matching bases. Deletions cut 2 bases from V and 5 bases from J, with 16 bases between. The CDR3 has 15 residues. Germline values: CDR1 MDHEN, CDR2 SYDVKM. The CDR3 loop is CASSLLTVRGNEQYF. CDR3 DNA: TGTGCCAGCAGTTTACTTACCGTCAGGGGAAACGAGCAGTACTTC.

This clonotype was seen only a few times. This chain links TRBV2 with TRBJ2-7, with 8 positions matching TRBD1. The germline V gene encodes CDR1 SNHLY and CDR2 FYNNEI. The CDR3 extends over 16 amino acids. The trim removed 5 bases at V and 2 bases at J, leaving 11 bases unmatched. CDR3 coding DNA: TGTGCCAGCAGTCAACTAGACAGGGGAAGTACCTACGAGCAGTACTTC. Its translation: CASSQLDRGSTYEQYF.

Worth noting for this clonotype: A much larger clone differs from this one at a single base, so this may be a read error. V is TRBV20-1 and J is TRBJ2-7, with D hard to call. This CDR3 has 12 amino acids. CDR1 and CDR2 from the germline V gene are DFQATT and SNEGSKA (reference sequence). With 2 bases removed from V and 2 bases from J, the gap between germline ends came to 7 bases. This CDR3 reads CSARSQPYEQYF. Here the CDR3 DNA reads TGCAGTGCTAGAAGCCAGCCCTACGAGCAGTACTTC.

Note on this clonotype: The germline gene is not matched at one end of the junction; a read error may be the cause. The chain links TRBV10-3 to TRBJ1-5; perhaps TRBD1 as D (6 bases). The CDR3 extends over 13 amino acids. In germline, CDR1 is ENHRY, CDR2 SYGVKD. The CDR3 DNA follows: TGTGCCAGCAGTGGGAACAGGGATCAGCCCCAGCATTTT. This encodes CASSGNRDQPQHF.

V usage is TRBV19 and J usage is TRBJ1-2; no clear D gene. Germline V gives CDR1 LNHDA, CDR2 SQIVND (reference sequence). CDR3 length: 9 amino acids. Between the trimmed V and J ends, which lost 6 bases and 8 bases, there was a span of 4 bases. CDR3 sequence: CASSPGYTF. CDR3 bases: TGTGCCAGTAGCCCGGGCTACACCTTC.

The chain combines TRBV28 with TRBJ1-2; D is ambiguous. The CDR3 length is 14 residues. Germline V gene data show CDR1 as MDHEN and CDR2 as SYDVKM. V was shortened by 7 bases and J by 5 bases, with 17 bases between the two germline ends. The CDR3 bases are TGTGCCAGCACCCAATTACCCAACAGATATGGCTACACCTTC. Translated, it gives CASTQLPNRYGYTF.

J is TRBJ2-2 and V is TRBV10-3; a possible D gene is TRBD2 (6 bases). Trimming removed 7 bases from V and 6 bases from J, with 15 bases in between. Germline CDR1 reads ENHRY; CDR2 reads SYGVKD. The CDR3 is 14 residues long. The CDR3 nucleotides read TGTGCCATCAAGGAACGGGAGCAGGCCGGGGAGCTGTTTTTT. Translation: CAIKEREQAGELFF.

This clonotype was seen ten or more times. The chain couples TRBV20-1 to TRBJ1-5; perhaps TRBD1 as D (5 bases). This CDR3 is built from 14 residues. V lost 0 bases, J lost 5 bases, and 11 bases lay in between. Germline V lookup: CDR1 DFQATT, CDR2 SNEGSKA (reference sequence). As DNA, the CDR3 is TGCAGTGCTAGAGAAGGGGCTGGCGATCAGCCCCAGCATTTT. Translating it yields CSAREGAGDQPQHF.

The V gene is TRBV5-5, the J gene TRBJ2-7; TRBD1 is a possible D gene (6 bases). Germline V gene data show CDR1 as SGHKS and CDR2 as YYEKEE (reference sequence). Trimming took 4 bases from V and 5 from J, leaving 16 bases between them. This CDR3 is built from 14 residues. CDR3 loop: CASSTEQGGDEQYF. The DNA for the CDR3 is TGTGCCAGCAGCACCGAACAGGGTGGAGACGAGCAGTACTTC.

The rearrangement joins TRBV2 to TRBJ2-3, with D uncertain. V was shortened by 4 bases and J by 3 bases, with 14 bases between the two germline ends. The CDR3 covers 15 residues. Germline V lookup: CDR1 SNHLY, CDR2 FYNNEI. The CDR3 DNA follows: TGTGCCAGCAGTGTGGGTCCACCGAAAACAGATACGCAGTATTTT. Translating gives CASSVGPPKTDTQYF.

The V gene is TRBV12-3 or TRBV12-4, the J gene TRBJ2-7; the D gene is possibly TRBD2 (5 bases). The CDR3 totals 15 residues. The V end was cut by 6 bases, the J end by 10 bases, with 25 bases between. The CDR3 sequence: CASSQDDGDRQPQYF. CDR3 coding DNA: TGTGCCAGCAGCCAAGATGACGGGGATAGGCAGCCCCAGTACTTC.

This clonotype was seen a single time. A clone one base away is much larger, so this may be a read error. The chain recombines TRBV7-9 with TRBJ2-7, with 9 positions matching TRBD2. V lost 1 base and J lost 6; bases outside the gene matches: 4. Germline loops: CDR1 SEHNR, CDR2 FQNEAQ (reference sequence). The CDR3 has 14 amino acids. For the CDR3, the DNA is TGTGCCAGCAGCTTAGTAGCGGGAGCTCTCGAGCAGTACTTC. Its translation is CASSLVAGALEQYF. The variable domain in full, with the rest retrieved from reference TRBV7-9 and TRBJ2-7, is DTGVSQNPRHKITKRGQNVTFRCDPISEHNRLYWYRQTLGQGPEFLTYFQNEAQLEKSRLLSDRFSAERPKGSFSTLEIQRTEQGDSAMYLCASSLVAGALEQYFGPGTRLTVT.

This chain joins TRBV9 and TRBJ1-5, with D possibly TRBD1 on 6 matching bases. V dropped 2 bases and J dropped 6 bases, with 18 bases sitting between them. Germline CDR1 SGDLS, CDR2 YYNGEE. The CDR3 consists of 16 residues. DNA of the CDR3: TGTGCCAGCAGCGTTGTCCTACAGGGTACGAGTCAGCCCCAGCATTTT. Its translation is CASSVVLQGTSQPQHF.

This clonotype appeared many times. Sequence at one end of the junction differs from germline and may be a read error. J is TRBJ1-5 and V is TRBV12-3 or TRBV12-4; weak D call: TRBD1 (6 bases). The CDR3 has 14 amino acids. In DNA form, the CDR3 reads TGTGCCAGCAGCTTAGGACAGCGCAATCAGCCCCAGCATTTT. Protein: CASSLGQRNQPQHF.

This chain links TRBV12-3 or TRBV12-4 with TRBJ2-5; 10 bases are shared with TRBD2. The CDR3 length is 16 residues. The ends lost 3 bases at V and 8 bases at J; junction bases unmatched: 12. The CDR3 bases are TGTGCCAGCAGTTTTGGCAGCGGGAGGGTCGGGGACACCCAGTACTTC. It translates to CASSFGSGRVGDTQYF.

This clonotype was seen many times. This chain uses TRBV7-6 with TRBJ1-1; 8 nucleotides align to TRBD1. Trimming took 4 bases from V and 2 from J; bases not matched to a gene: 3. From germline, CDR1 is SGHVS and CDR2 FNYEAQ. The CDR3 is 14 residues long. The CDR3 coding sequence is TGTGCCAGCAGCTCGGACAGGGCTAACACTGAAGCTTTCTTT. It specifies CASSSDRANTEAFF.

This clonotype was counted many times. V is TRBV7-2 and J is TRBJ2-7; unclear D gene. Germline CDR1 reads SGHTA; CDR2 reads FQGNSA. Trimming pared 5 bases from V and 3 bases from J, leaving 8 bases between. The CDR3 runs 12 residues. CDR3 amino acids: CASSPGFYEQYF. The CDR3 nucleotides read TGTGCCAGCAGCCCAGGATTCTACGAGCAGTACTTC.

As concerns this clonotype: One end of the junction is discordant with germline, which a read error may explain. The chain couples TRBV9 to TRBJ2-5; D tentatively fits TRBD1 or TRBD2 (6 bases each). The CDR3 is made up of 17 amino acids. CDR1 and CDR2 (germline): SGDLS, YYNGEE. The chain's CDR3 is CASNVGLERAGDETQYF. The CDR3 DNA is TGTGCCAGCAACGTAGGTCTGGAGCGGGCAGGGGACGAGACCCAGTACTTC.

The V gene is TRBV30, the J gene TRBJ1-5, with a weak D call TRBD1 (6 bases). The CDR3 runs 12 residues. Trimming removed 4 bases from V and 5 bases from J, with 9 bases in between. CDR1 and CDR2 (germline): GTSNPN, SVGIG (reference sequence). The CDR3 reads CAWNSGDQPQHF. For the CDR3, the DNA is TGTGCCTGGAACTCAGGGGATCAGCCCCAGCATTTT.

In this sample, this clonotype turned up a few times. This chain connects TRBV18 to TRBJ1-1; 7 bases are shared with TRBD1. Germline V gene data show CDR1 as KGHSH and CDR2 as LQKENI. V lost 3 bases to trimming and J lost 5 bases; unmatched junction nucleotides: 15. This CDR3 is 17 amino acids long. The DNA for the CDR3 is TGTGCCAGCTCACCCGAATTTACAGGGGCAAGAGGGACTGAAGCTTTCTTT. Its translation: CASSPEFTGARGTEAFF.

This clonotype came up many times. The J gene is TRBJ1-3, the V gene TRBV11-2; no clear D. Between the trimmed V and J ends, which lost 2 bases and 4 bases, there was a span of 6 bases. This CDR3 region has 13 residues. The germline CDR1 and CDR2 sequences are SGHAT and FQNNGV. This CDR3 reads CASSLNLGNTIYF. In nucleotides, the CDR3 is TGTGCCAGCAGCTTAAATCTGGGAAACACCATATATTTT.

This clonotype turned up a few times. The chain joins TRBV5-5 to TRBJ1-1; the D is unclear. The CDR3 runs 12 residues. The ends were cut back, 3 bases at V and 10 bases at J, with 13 bases in the middle. CDR1 and CDR2 from the germline V gene are SGHKS and YYEKEE (reference sequence). The CDR3 DNA reads as TGTGCCAGCAGCTCGGAGTCTGGGTCAGCTTTCTTT. Its translation: CASSSESGSAFF.

There are a few counts of this clonotype. This sequence joins TRBV10-3 and TRBJ2-7; D unresolved. Judging by the DNA end, TRBJ2-1 fits better; the J call may be wrong. CDR1 and CDR2 (germline): ENHRY, SYGVKD. The CDR3 extends over 13 amino acids. The chain's CDR3 is CAISEGAYNEQFF. CDR3 sequence (DNA): TGTGCCATCAGTGAGGGAGCCTACAATGAGCAGTTCTTC.

This clonotype was found many times. This chain joins TRBV15 and TRBJ2-7, with a tentative D call TRBD1 (6 bases). Looked up from germline, CDR1 is LNHNV and CDR2 is YYDKDF (reference sequence). The CDR3 runs 15 residues. Trimming took off 0 bases at V and 6 bases at J, with 15 bases between the two ends. The CDR3 nucleotides read TGTGCCACCAGCAGAGAGACAGGAATGAGGGGCGAGCAGTACTTC. Amino acid sequence: CATSRETGMRGEQYF.